This T cell receptor (beta chain) was observed in a study of blood T cell repertoires in COVID-19. The V gene lost 6 bases and the J gene lost 0 bases, with 15 bases spanning the gap. Germline CDR1 reads MDHEN; CDR2 reads SYDVKM. The CDR3 sequence is 15 residues long. How the authors handled the data: From reference gene primer amplification, estimates of nucleated cell counts were derived. Produced via immunoSEQ multiplex PCR; TCRdb's table is partial and in-frame only. The V and J calls and clone size were taken over from that table, and D and trimming were inferred from the DNA. The table has over 350,000 clones, around 90% seen once.

The genes are TRBV28 and TRBJ2-7; a weak D match, TRBD1 (6 bases). The TCR was taken from a woman in her late teens or twenties with acute COVID-19. The source material was PBMCs or T cells enriched from blood (not recorded which). The CDR3 DNA sequence: TGTGCCAGCAGACCTGCTGGACAGCTCTCCTACGAGCAGTACTTC. Translation: CASRPAGQLSYEQYF.